The rows below give T cell receptor beta chains drawn from one sample of a study of blood T cell repertoires in COVID-19. This table comes from immunoSEQ multiplex PCR, and its TCRdb copy is limited to in-frame clones, with some not included. The sample has some 300,000 clones; roughly 88% are singletons. Sample: PBMCs or T cells enriched from blood (not recorded which). These receptor sequences come from a woman in her thirties who had recovered from COVID-19. Both conserved end residues are part of each CDR3. A D gene is named only where the DNA matches it firmly. The size of a clone is reported for some rows only, either as once, few or many, or as a class for expanded clones.

clone size	V gene	D gene	J gene	CDR3 DNA	CDR3 protein
NA	TRBV7-8	NA	TRBJ1-3	TGTGCCAGCAGCCTGAGGAAGATTGGAAACACCATATATTTT	CASSLRKIGNTIYF
NA	TRBV19	TRBD1	TRBJ1-5	TGTGCCAGTAGTATCCGGGACAGAAATCAGCCCCAGCATTTT	CASSIRDRNQPQHF
NA	TRBV4-1	NA	TRBJ1-1	TGCGCCAGCAGCCAAGAGGGGGGAAACTCTCTTGAAGCTTTCTTT	CASSQEGGNSLEAFF
NA	TRBV9	NA	TRBJ2-3	TGTGCCAGCAGCCCTCCGACTGGCACAGATACGCAGTATTTT	CASSPPTGTDTQYF
NA	TRBV18	TRBD1	TRBJ1-1	TGTGCCAGCTCCGGGAGAATTGGACAGGGGGCTTTGACTGAAGCTTTCTTT	CASSGRIGQGALTEAFF
NA	TRBV24-1	NA	TRBJ1-1	TGTGCCACCAACCGGGTACGCACTGAAGCTTTCTTT	CATNRVRTEAFF
NA	TRBV2	NA	TRBJ2-7	TGTGCCAGCAGGTTTCCGGGACACAATCTCTACTACGAGCAGTACTTC	CASRFPGHNLYYEQYF
NA	TRBV27	TRBD2	TRBJ2-6	TGTGCCACCAAACGATACGGAGGACTAGCGGACTCTGGGGCCAACGTCCTGACTTTC	CATKRYGGLADSGANVLTF
NA	TRBV5-1	NA	TRBJ1-1	TGCGCCAGCAGCTTGGCAAATCTAGCCACTGAAGCTTTCTTT	CASSLANLATEAFF
few	TRBV6-1	TRBD1	TRBJ1-1	TGTGCCAGCAGTGAGCCAGGGGGGATTGAAGCTTTCTTT	CASSEPGGIEAFF
NA	TRBV19	NA	TRBJ1-5	TGTGCCAGTAGTATAGAACGAGGGATGGATCAGCCCCAGCATTTT	CASSIERGMDQPQHF
NA	TRBV15	NA	TRBJ1-5	TGTGCCACCAGCAGCGGGGGAGAGGCTCAGCCCCAGCATTTT	CATSSGGEAQPQHF
NA	TRBV7-2	NA	TRBJ2-7	TGTGCCAGCAGCCCCCGAGGGCAGATTCGCTACGAGCAGTACTTC	CASSPRGQIRYEQYF
NA	TRBV2	NA	TRBJ2-7	TGTGCCAGCAGAGGAAGGGAGGCCAGATCCTACGAGCAGTACTTC	CASRGREARSYEQYF
NA	TRBV5-5	NA	TRBJ2-5	TGTGCCAGCAGCCCTTCAGGGGAGAGAGAGACCCAGTACTTC	CASSPSGERETQYF
NA	TRBV19	TRBD1	TRBJ1-2	TGTGCCAGTAGGAGACAGGGGTTGACAGCTAACTATGGCTACACCTTC	CASRRQGLTANYGYTF
NA	TRBV5-1	NA	TRBJ2-1	TGCGCCAGCAGAAGCACTAGCTTCCCCTACAATGAGCAGTTCTTC	CASRSTSFPYNEQFF
once	TRBV18	NA	TRBJ1-5	TGTGCCAGCTCAGAAGACAGTCTGGGCAATCAGCCCCAGCATTTT	CASSEDSLGNQPQHF
NA	TRBV27	TRBD2	TRBJ2-1	TGTGCCAGCAGTTTCGACGGGGGGGGCTATTACAATGAGCAGTTCTTC	CASSFDGGGYYNEQFF
once	TRBV27	NA	TRBJ1-5	TGTGCCAGCAGTGCCCGTTGGGGAGCGGCTCAGCCCCAGCATTTT	CASSARWGAAQPQHF
NA	TRBV30	NA	TRBJ1-5	TGTGCCTGGAGTGTACCTGGGCATAGCAATCAGCCCCAGCATTTT	CAWSVPGHSNQPQHF
NA	TRBV27	NA	TRBJ2-2	TGTGCCAGCAGTTTAAACAGGGTGGGGACCGGGGAGCTGTTTTTT	CASSLNRVGTGELFF
NA	TRBV5-1	NA	TRBJ1-6	TGCGCCAGCAGCTTGATGTCGGGCGCAGGGCGACCAAATTCACCCCTCCACTTT	CASSLMSGAGRPNSPLHF
NA	TRBV9	NA	TRBJ1-1	TGTGCCAGCAGCGAGGGCACAGGGCCCTGGGGAGCTTTCTTT	CASSEGTGPWGAFF